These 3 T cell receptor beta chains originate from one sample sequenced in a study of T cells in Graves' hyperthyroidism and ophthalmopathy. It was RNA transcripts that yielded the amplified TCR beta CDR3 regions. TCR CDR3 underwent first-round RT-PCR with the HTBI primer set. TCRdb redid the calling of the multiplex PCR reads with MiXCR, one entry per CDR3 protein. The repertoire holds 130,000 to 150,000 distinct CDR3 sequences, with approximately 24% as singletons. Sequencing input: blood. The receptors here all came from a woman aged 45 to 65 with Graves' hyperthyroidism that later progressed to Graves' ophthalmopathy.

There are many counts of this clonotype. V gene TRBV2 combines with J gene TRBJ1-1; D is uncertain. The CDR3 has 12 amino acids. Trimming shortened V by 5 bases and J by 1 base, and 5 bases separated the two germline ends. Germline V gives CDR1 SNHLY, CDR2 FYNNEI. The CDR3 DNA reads TGTGCCAGCAGTCAACAGAACACTGAAGCTTTCTTT. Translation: CASSQQNTEAFF. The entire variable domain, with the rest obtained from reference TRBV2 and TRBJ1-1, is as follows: EPEVTQTPSHQVTQMGQEVILRCVPISNHLYFYWYRQILGQKVEFLVSFYNNEISEKSEIFDDQFSVERPDGSNFTLKIRSTKLEDSAMYFCASSQQNTEAFFGQGTRLTVV.

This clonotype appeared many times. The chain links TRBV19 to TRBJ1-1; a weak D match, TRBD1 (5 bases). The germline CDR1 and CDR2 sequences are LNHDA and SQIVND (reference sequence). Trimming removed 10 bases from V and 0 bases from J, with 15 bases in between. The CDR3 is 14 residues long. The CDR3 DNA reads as TGTGCCACCAAGGTGGGCAGGGTGAACACTGAAGCTTTCTTT. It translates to CATKVGRVNTEAFF.

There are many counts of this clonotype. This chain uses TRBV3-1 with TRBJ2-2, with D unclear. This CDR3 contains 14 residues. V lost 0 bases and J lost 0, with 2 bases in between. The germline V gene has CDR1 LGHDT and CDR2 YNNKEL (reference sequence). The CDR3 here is CASSQEPNTGELFF. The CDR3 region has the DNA TGTGCCAGCAGCCAAGAGCCGAACACCGGGGAGCTGTTTTTT.